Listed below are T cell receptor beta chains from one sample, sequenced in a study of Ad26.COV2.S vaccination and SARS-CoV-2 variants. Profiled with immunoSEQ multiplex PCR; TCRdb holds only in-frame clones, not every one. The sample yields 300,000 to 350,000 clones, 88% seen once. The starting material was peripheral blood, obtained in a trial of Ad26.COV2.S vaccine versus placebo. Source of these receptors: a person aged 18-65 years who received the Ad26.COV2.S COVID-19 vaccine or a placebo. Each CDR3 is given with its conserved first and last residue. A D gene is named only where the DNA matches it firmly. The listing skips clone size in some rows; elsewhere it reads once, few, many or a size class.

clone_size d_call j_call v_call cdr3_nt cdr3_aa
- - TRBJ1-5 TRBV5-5 TGTGCCAGCAGCCGAAACAGGGATTTAAGCAATCAGCCCCAGCATTTT CASSRNRDLSNQPQHF
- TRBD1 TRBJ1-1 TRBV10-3 TGTGCCACCACTCACGGACAGGGCTTCACTGAAGCTTTCTTT CATTHGQGFTEAFF
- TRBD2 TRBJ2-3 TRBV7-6 TGTGCCAGCAGCTTAGACTCCCCAGCGGGGGGATCAGATACGCAGTATTTT CASSLDSPAGGSDTQYF
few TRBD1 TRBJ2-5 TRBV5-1 TGCGCCAGCAGCTTGGAGACAGGGGAAGAGACCCAGTACTTC CASSLETGEETQYF
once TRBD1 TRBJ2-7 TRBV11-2 TGTGCCAGCACCTTAGGATCCGGGACAGGGGTCGCCTACGAGCAGTACTTC CASTLGSGTGVAYEQYF
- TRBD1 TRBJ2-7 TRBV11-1 TGTGCCAGCAGCCCTAAGGACAGGGACTCCTACGAGCAGTACTTC CASSPKDRDSYEQYF
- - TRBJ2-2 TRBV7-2 TGTGCCAGCAGGAAAGGGGGATCGGCTATCACCGGGGAGCTGTTTTTT CASRKGGSAITGELFF
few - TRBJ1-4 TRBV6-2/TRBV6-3 TGTGCCAGCAGTTCCTTGGAGGATGAAAAACTGTTTTTT CASSSLEDEKLFF
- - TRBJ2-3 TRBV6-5 TGTGCCAGCAGCCGAGAGAGGACAGATACGCAGTATTTT CASSRERTDTQYF
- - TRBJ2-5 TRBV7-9 TGTGCCAGCAGCTTCCCTCTAGGGGTGGGGCAAGAGACCCAGTACTTC CASSFPLGVGQETQYF
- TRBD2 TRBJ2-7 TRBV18 TGTGCCAGCTCACCACCGGGACTAGCGGGGGGCTTGAGCTCCTACGAGCAGTACTTC CASSPPGLAGGLSSYEQYF
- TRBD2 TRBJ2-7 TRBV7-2 TGTGCCAGCAGCTTAGGGGGGACTAGCGGGAACGAGCAGTACTTC CASSLGGTSGNEQYF
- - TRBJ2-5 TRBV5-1 TGCGCCAGCAGCACGGGGACGGGGCAAGAGACCCAGTACTTC CASSTGTGQETQYF
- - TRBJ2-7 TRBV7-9 TGTGCCAGCAGCTTTCCGGGACCCAGCTACGAGCAGTACTTC CASSFPGPSYEQYF
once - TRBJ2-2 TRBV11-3 TGTGCCAGCAGCCGCAGGACAGTTCCCCCCGGGGAGCTGTTTTTT CASSRRTVPPGELFF
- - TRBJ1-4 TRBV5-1 TGCGCCAGCAGCTTGGTGGTCGCCTCTGAAAAACTGTTTTTT CASSLVVASEKLFF
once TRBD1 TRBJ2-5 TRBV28 TGTGCCAGCAAGGACAGGAGATACCAAGAGACCCAGTACTTC CASKDRRYQETQYF
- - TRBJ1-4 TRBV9 TGTGCCAGCAGCTCTCCCCTAAGCGGAGCAACTAATGAAAAACTGTTTTTT CASSSPLSGATNEKLFF
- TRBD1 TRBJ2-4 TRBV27 TGTGCCAGCATCTGTGTAAAGTGGGACAGGATCGATGGTCCCAAAAACATTCAGTACTTC CASICVKWDRIDGPKNIQYF
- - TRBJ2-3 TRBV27 TGTGCCAGCACCGGGGAGAACACAGATACGCAGTATTTT CASTGENTDTQYF
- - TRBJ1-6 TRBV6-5 TGTGCCAGCAGTTACTCGGGTTCACCCCTCCACTTT CASSYSGSPLHF
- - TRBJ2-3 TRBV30 TGTGCCTGGAGCCGAACAACGGATACGCAGTATTTT CAWSRTTDTQYF
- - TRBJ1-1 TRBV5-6 TGTGCCAGCAGCCAACACGGTGGGATGAACACTGAAGCTTTCTTT CASSQHGGMNTEAFF
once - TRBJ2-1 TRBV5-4 TGTGCCAGCAGCCTGCCCAGCGGAGATTACAATGAGCAGTTCTTC CASSLPSGDYNEQFF
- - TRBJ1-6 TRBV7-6 TGTGCCAGCAGCCCCGGACATGCCTATAATTCACCCCTCCACTTT CASSPGHAYNSPLHF
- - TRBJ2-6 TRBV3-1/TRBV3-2 TGTGCCAGCAGCCCCGGATCCGGGATAGGTTCTGGGGCCAACGTCCTGACTTTC CASSPGSGIGSGANVLTF
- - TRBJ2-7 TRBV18 TGTGCCAGCTCACCCATTTCCTACGAGCAGTACTTC CASSPISYEQYF
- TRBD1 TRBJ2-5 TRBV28 TGTGCCAGCAGTCTGACAGGGTGGGGTAGAGGGGGGACCCAGTACTTC CASSLTGWGRGGTQYF
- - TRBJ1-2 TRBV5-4 TGTGCCAGCAGCTCAGGAGGGGTGGGGAGGGTTAACTATGGCTACACCTTC CASSSGGVGRVNYGYTF
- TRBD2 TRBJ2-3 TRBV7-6 TGTGCCAGCACCCCCCGGGGGGGCCCCAACACAGATACGCAGTATTTT CASTPRGGPNTDTQYF
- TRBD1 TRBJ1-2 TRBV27 TGTGCCAGCAGACCTTCCTCCAGGGGGTGGGGAACACTATATGGCTACACCTTC CASRPSSRGWGTLYGYTF
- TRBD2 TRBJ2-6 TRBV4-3 TGCGCCAGCAGCCCGGGGGGGCATGGGGCCAACGTCCTGACTTTC CASSPGGHGANVLTF
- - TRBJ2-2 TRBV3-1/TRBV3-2 TGTGCCAGCAGCCAACAGGGTACCGGGGAGCTGTTTTTT CASSQQGTGELFF
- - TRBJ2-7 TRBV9 TGTGCCAGCAGCGTAGACAGTTATAGCTACGAGCAGTACTTC CASSVDSYSYEQYF
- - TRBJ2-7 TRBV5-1 TGCGCCAGCAGCTTGGGGGACCCAAAGCTATCCTACGAGCAGTACTTC CASSLGDPKLSYEQYF
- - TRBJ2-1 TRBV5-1 TGCGCCAGCAGCTTGGGGGCCGTGACCTACAATGAGCAGTTCTTC CASSLGAVTYNEQFF
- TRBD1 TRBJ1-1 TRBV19 TGTGCCAGTAGTTTTGGACAGGTGAACACTGAAGCTTTCTTT CASSFGQVNTEAFF
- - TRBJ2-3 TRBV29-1 TGCAGCGTGCACACTGGACTAAGCACAGATACGCAGTATTTT CSVHTGLSTDTQYF
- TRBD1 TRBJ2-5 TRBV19 TGTGCCAGTAATCAGAGGGGACAGCAAGAGACCCAGTACTTC CASNQRGQQETQYF